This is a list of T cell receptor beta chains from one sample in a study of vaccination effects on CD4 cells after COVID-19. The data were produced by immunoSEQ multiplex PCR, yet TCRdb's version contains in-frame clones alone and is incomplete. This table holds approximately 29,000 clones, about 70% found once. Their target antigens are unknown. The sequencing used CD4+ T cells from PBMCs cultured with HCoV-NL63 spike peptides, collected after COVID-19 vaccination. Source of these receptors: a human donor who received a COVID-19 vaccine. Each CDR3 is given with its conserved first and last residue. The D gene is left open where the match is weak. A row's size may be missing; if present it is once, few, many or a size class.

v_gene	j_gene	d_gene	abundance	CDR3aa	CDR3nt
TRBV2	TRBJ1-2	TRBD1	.	CASSEALRGGGGYTF	TGTGCCAGCAGTGAAGCGCTTAGAGGGGGCGGTGGCTACACCTTC
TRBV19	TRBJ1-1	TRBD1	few	CASSPADRLNTEAFF	TGTGCCAGTAGTCCCGCGGACAGGTTGAACACTGAAGCTTTCTTT
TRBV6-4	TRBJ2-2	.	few	CASSEGDTGELFF	TGTGCCAGCAGTGAGGGGGACACCGGGGAGCTGTTTTTT
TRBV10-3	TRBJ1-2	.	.	CAISATDNYGYTF	TGTGCCATCAGTGCGACAGACAACTATGGCTACACCTTC
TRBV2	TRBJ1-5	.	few	CASSVSVSNQPQHF	TGTGCCAGCAGCGTCTCGGTTAGCAATCAGCCCCAGCATTTT
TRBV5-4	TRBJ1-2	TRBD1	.	CASSLENTLWTGGDGYTF	TGTGCCAGCAGCTTGGAAAACACGCTCTGGACAGGGGGCGATGGCTACACCTTC
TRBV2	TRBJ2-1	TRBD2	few	CASSEAQLAGGSYNEQFF	TGTGCCAGCAGTGAAGCACAACTAGCGGGTGGTTCCTACAATGAGCAGTTCTTC
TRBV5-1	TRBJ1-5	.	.	CASAQDNSNQPQHF	TGCGCCAGCGCACAGGACAATAGCAATCAGCCCCAGCATTTT
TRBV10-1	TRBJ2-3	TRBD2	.	CASSDAGGSTDTQYF	TGCGCCAGCAGTGACGCGGGGGGGTCCACAGATACGCAGTATTTT
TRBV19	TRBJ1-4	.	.	CASTNRDKNEKLFF	TGTGCCAGTACCAACCGGGACAAAAATGAAAAACTGTTTTTT
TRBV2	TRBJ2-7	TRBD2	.	CASRPTSGTYEQYF	TGTGCCAGCCGCCCGACTAGCGGAACCTACGAGCAGTACTTC
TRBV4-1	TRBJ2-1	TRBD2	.	CASTSWAGGLYNEQFF	TGCGCCAGCACCTCATGGGCGGGAGGGCTTTACAATGAGCAGTTCTTC
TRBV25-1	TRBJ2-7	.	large	CASSPRIMYEQYF	TGTGCCAGCAGTCCGCGGATCATGTACGAGCAGTACTTC
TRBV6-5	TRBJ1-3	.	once	CASTSLDRTGNTIYF	TGTGCCAGCACCTCCTTGGATAGGACTGGAAACACCATATATTTT
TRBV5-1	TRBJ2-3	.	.	CASSLQGFGTDTQYF	TGCGCCAGCAGCTTGCAGGGCTTCGGCACAGATACGCAGTATTTT
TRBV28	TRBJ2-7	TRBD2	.	CASSSSGTSGSYEQYF	TGTGCCAGCAGCTCATCGGGGACTAGCGGGAGTTACGAGCAGTACTTC
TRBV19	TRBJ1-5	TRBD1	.	CASQMEQGIGNQPQHF	TGTGCCAGTCAAATGGAACAGGGGATAGGCAATCAGCCCCAGCATTTT
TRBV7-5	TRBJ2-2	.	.	CVRSLGWLAGGLPNTGELFF	TGTGTCAGAAGCTTAGGCTGGCTAGCGGGAGGACTCCCGAACACCGGGGAGCTGTTTTTT
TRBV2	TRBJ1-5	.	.	CASSESPGNQPQHF	TGTGCCAGCAGTGAAAGCCCGGGGAATCAGCCCCAGCATTTT
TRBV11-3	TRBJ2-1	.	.	CASSLAGGGIYNEQFF	TGTGCCAGCAGCTTGGCTGGAGGGGGGATTTACAATGAGCAGTTCTTC
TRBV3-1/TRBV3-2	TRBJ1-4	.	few	CASSLAGAEVLFF	TGTGCCAGCAGCCTGGCAGGAGCAGAGGTGCTGTTTTTT
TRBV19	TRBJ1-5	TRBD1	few	CASSIVGQGGQPQHF	TGTGCCAGTAGTATAGTAGGGCAGGGGGGTCAGCCCCAGCATTTT